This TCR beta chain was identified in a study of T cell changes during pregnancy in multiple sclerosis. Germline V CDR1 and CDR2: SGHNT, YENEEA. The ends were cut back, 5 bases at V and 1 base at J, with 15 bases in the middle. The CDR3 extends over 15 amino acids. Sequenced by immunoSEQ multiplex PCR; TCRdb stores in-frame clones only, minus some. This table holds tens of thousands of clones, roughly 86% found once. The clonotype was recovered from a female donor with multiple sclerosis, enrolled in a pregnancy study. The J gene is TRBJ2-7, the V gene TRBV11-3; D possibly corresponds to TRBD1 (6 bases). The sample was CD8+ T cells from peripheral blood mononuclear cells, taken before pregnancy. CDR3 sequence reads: CASSDHRAQSYEQYF. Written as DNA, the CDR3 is TGTGCCAGCAGCGACCACAGGGCTCAGTCCTACGAGCAGTACTTC.